A selection of T cell receptor beta chains follows, all from one sample in a study of blood T cells in healthy people across ages. TCRdb reprocessed the 5' RACE reads with MiXCR, giving one entry per CDR3 protein. The sample carries about 1.5 million distinct CDR3 sequences, roughly 43% recorded once. The sequencing sample was made of blood. These receptors originate from a woman between 18 and 29 years old in good health. Both conserved end residues are part of each CDR3. Each record gives: clone size, V gene, D gene, J gene, CDR3 protein, CDR3 DNA. A D gene is named only where the DNA matches it firmly. Rows may omit the clone size; those that give it use once, few, many or a size class.

size: .
V: TRBV27
D: TRBD1
J: TRBJ2-5
CDR3: CASSYTGTGDATQYF
DNA: TGTGCCAGCAGTTACACCGGGACAGGGGATGCGACCCAGTACTTC

size: .
V: TRBV6-6
D: .
J: TRBJ2-7
CDR3: CASSYRGTYQYEQYF
DNA: TGTGCCAGCAGTTACCGAGGGACTTACCAATACGAGCAGTACTTC

size: .
V: TRBV20-1
D: .
J: TRBJ1-1
CDR3: CSARPDTNTEAFF
DNA: TGCAGTGCTAGACCGGATACGAACACTGAAGCTTTCTTT

size: .
V: TRBV29-1
D: TRBD1
J: TRBJ2-5
CDR3: CSVDGRGLRGETQYF
DNA: TGCAGCGTTGACGGCAGGGGGCTAAGAGGAGAGACCCAGTACTTC

size: many
V: TRBV13
D: .
J: TRBJ1-1
CDR3: CASSVGARAEAFF
DNA: TGTGCCAGCAGCGTAGGTGCGCGCGCTGAAGCTTTCTTT

size: .
V: TRBV2
D: TRBD1
J: TRBJ1-6
CDR3: CATQSSGDRLSYNSPLHF
DNA: TGTGCCACCCAGTCAAGTGGGGACAGGCTCTCCTATAATTCACCCCTCCACTTT

size: few
V: TRBV4-2
D: .
J: TRBJ1-2
CDR3: CASSQGAGTYGYTF
DNA: TGTGCCAGCAGCCAAGGGGCAGGTACCTATGGCTACACCTTC

size: .
V: TRBV9
D: .
J: TRBJ1-3
CDR3: CASAGRIENTIYF
DNA: TGTGCCAGCGCCGGGAGAATTGAAAACACCATATATTTT

size: few
V: TRBV20-1
D: .
J: TRBJ2-1
CDR3: CSARDLSYNEQFF
DNA: TGCAGTGCTAGAGATCTTTCCTACAATGAGCAGTTCTTC

size: .
V: TRBV7-9
D: TRBD2
J: TRBJ2-7
CDR3: CASSLTGLAYNEQYF
DNA: TGTGCCAGCAGCTTAACGGGACTAGCTTACAATGAGCAGTACTTC

size: .
V: TRBV20-1
D: .
J: TRBJ1-2
CDR3: CSASTENYGHTF
DNA: TGCAGTGCTTCAACAGAGAACTATGGCCACACCTTC

size: .
V: TRBV30
D: .
J: TRBJ2-7
CDR3: CAWSKDIYEQYF
DNA: TGTGCCTGGAGTAAGGACATCTACGAGCAGTACTTC

size: .
V: TRBV18
D: .
J: TRBJ1-2
CDR3: CASSRNTDGYTF
DNA: TGTGCCAGCTCACGAAACACGGATGGCTACACCTTC

size: .
V: TRBV7-2
D: .
J: TRBJ1-5
CDR3: CASSPTGTHQPQHF
DNA: TGTGCCAGCAGCCCTACCGGGACTCATCAGCCCCAGCATTTT

size: .
V: TRBV6-6
D: .
J: TRBJ1-5
CDR3: CASTGTPGRQPQHF
DNA: TGTGCCAGCACGGGGACACCCGGGAGGCAGCCCCAGCATTTT

size: .
V: TRBV6-2/TRBV6-3
D: .
J: TRBJ2-7
CDR3: CASSYSLPGLGGNEQYF
DNA: TGTGCCAGCAGTTACAGTTTACCGGGACTAGGGGGCAACGAGCAGTACTTC

size: .
V: TRBV28
D: .
J: TRBJ2-7
CDR3: CASSLLRGRSYEQYF
DNA: TGTGCCAGCAGTTTATTACGGGGGCGATCCTACGAGCAGTACTTC

size: .
V: TRBV7-9
D: .
J: TRBJ2-7
CDR3: CASSVWTNHEQYF
DNA: TGTGCCAGCAGCGTGTGGACTAACCACGAGCAGTACTTC

size: .
V: TRBV9
D: .
J: TRBJ2-7
CDR3: CASSVVSSQDEQYF
DNA: TGTGCCAGCAGCGTAGTGTCTAGCCAGGATGAGCAGTACTTC

size: few
V: TRBV27
D: .
J: TRBJ1-2
CDR3: CASSPINYGYTF
DNA: TGTGCCAGCAGTCCGATTAACTATGGCTACACCTTC

size: .
V: TRBV4-1
D: .
J: TRBJ2-7
CDR3: CASSQVTSLPYEQYF
DNA: TGCGCCAGCAGCCAGGTTACTAGTTTACCCTACGAGCAGTACTTC

size: .
V: TRBV14
D: .
J: TRBJ1-2
CDR3: CASSGFRDYGYTF
DNA: TGTGCCAGCAGCGGGTTTCGGGACTATGGCTACACCTTC

size: .
V: TRBV20-1
D: .
J: TRBJ2-3
CDR3: CSARAATDTQYF
DNA: TGCAGTGCTAGAGCCGCCACAGATACGCAGTATTTT

size: few
V: TRBV7-9
D: .
J: TRBJ2-1
CDR3: CASSLVSHEQFF
DNA: TGTGCCAGCAGCTTAGTCTCCCATGAGCAGTTCTTC

size: few
V: TRBV7-8
D: TRBD2
J: TRBJ2-4
CDR3: CASSLGRLAGTRAKNIQYF
DNA: TGTGCCAGCAGCTTAGGCCGACTAGCGGGAACCCGAGCCAAAAACATTCAGTACTTC

size: many
V: TRBV7-2
D: TRBD1
J: TRBJ2-3
CDR3: CASSLAGQGTDTQYF
DNA: TGTGCCAGCAGCTTGGCGGGACAGGGGACAGATACGCAGTATTTT

size: .
V: TRBV10-3
D: TRBD2
J: TRBJ2-3
CDR3: CAISERGLAGSTDTQYF
DNA: TGTGCCATCAGTGAACGGGGACTAGCGGGAAGCACAGATACGCAGTATTTT

size: .
V: TRBV3-1
D: .
J: TRBJ1-1
CDR3: CASSHATSNTEAFF
DNA: TGTGCCAGCAGCCACGCCACAAGTAACACTGAAGCTTTCTTT

size: .
V: TRBV7-9
D: .
J: TRBJ1-4
CDR3: CASSPRTVEKLFF
DNA: TGTGCCAGCAGTCCAAGGACAGTTGAAAAACTGTTTTTT

size: many
V: TRBV10-3
D: .
J: TRBJ1-2
CDR3: CAISDRETNYGYTF
DNA: TGTGCCATCAGTGACAGAGAGACTAACTATGGCTACACCTTC

size: .
V: TRBV6-1
D: .
J: TRBJ1-4
CDR3: CASSARGENFATNEKLFF
DNA: TGTGCCAGCAGTGCCAGGGGCGAGAACTTCGCAACTAATGAAAAACTGTTTTTT

size: .
V: TRBV9
D: .
J: TRBJ2-7
CDR3: CASSATAASSYEQYF
DNA: TGTGCCAGCAGTGCGACAGCGGCGAGCTCCTACGAGCAGTACTTC

size: .
V: TRBV11-2
D: .
J: TRBJ1-1
CDR3: CASSLGENMNTEAFF
DNA: TGTGCCAGCAGCTTAGGAGAAAACATGAACACTGAAGCTTTCTTT

size: few
V: TRBV7-2
D: TRBD2
J: TRBJ2-5
CDR3: CASSFSGLGKKETQYF
DNA: TGTGCCAGCAGCTTCTCGGGACTAGGGAAAAAAGAGACCCAGTACTTC

size: few
V: TRBV7-2
D: .
J: TRBJ2-6
CDR3: CASSLNVFRSGANVLTF
DNA: TGTGCCAGCAGCTTAAACGTCTTTCGCTCTGGGGCCAACGTCCTGACTTTC

size: few
V: TRBV4-1
D: .
J: TRBJ2-5
CDR3: CASSHPPRSETQYF
DNA: TGCGCCAGCAGCCATCCACCCCGCTCGGAGACCCAGTACTTC

size: .
V: TRBV20-1
D: TRBD2
J: TRBJ2-1
CDR3: CSARDRGGVRETQFF
DNA: TGCAGTGCTAGAGATCGGGGAGGGGTGAGGGAGACCCAGTTCTTC

size: .
V: TRBV9
D: .
J: TRBJ1-6
CDR3: CASSVDGLNSPLHF
DNA: TGTGCCAGCAGCGTAGATGGCCTTAATTCACCCCTCCACTTT

size: .
V: TRBV3-1
D: .
J: TRBJ1-2
CDR3: CASSQDEIYGYTF
DNA: TGTGCCAGCAGCCAAGATGAGATCTATGGCTACACCTTC

size: few
V: TRBV7-6
D: TRBD2
J: TRBJ2-1
CDR3: CASSLSRTGLAHNEQFF
DNA: TGTGCCAGCAGCCTTAGCCGGACAGGACTAGCGCACAATGAGCAGTTCTTC

size: .
V: TRBV3-1
D: TRBD1
J: TRBJ1-5
CDR3: CASSQSGTGHQPQHF
DNA: TGTGCCAGCAGCCAATCCGGGACAGGACATCAGCCCCAGCATTTT

size: .
V: TRBV4-3
D: .
J: TRBJ2-7
CDR3: CASSQEARGFYEQYF
DNA: TGCGCCAGCAGCCAAGAAGCCAGGGGCTTCTACGAGCAGTACTTC

size: .
V: TRBV6-6
D: TRBD2
J: TRBJ2-1
CDR3: CASSYSGLSDNEQFF
DNA: TGTGCCAGCAGTTACTCGGGACTATCGGACAATGAGCAGTTCTTC

size: few
V: TRBV12-3/TRBV12-4
D: .
J: TRBJ1-2
CDR3: CASSLDRGRQHNYGYTF
DNA: TGTGCCAGCAGTTTAGATCGGGGCAGGCAACATAACTATGGCTACACCTTC

size: .
V: TRBV29-1
D: TRBD1
J: TRBJ1-2
CDR3: CSFRGRDGYTF
DNA: TGCAGCTTCAGGGGGCGGGATGGCTACACCTTC

size: .
V: TRBV14
D: .
J: TRBJ2-2
CDR3: CASSQVPASWNTGELFF
DNA: TGTGCCAGCAGCCAAGTGCCAGCATCTTGGAACACCGGGGAGCTGTTTTTT

size: .
V: TRBV30
D: TRBD1
J: TRBJ1-6
CDR3: CAWSGQGHSPLHF
DNA: TGTGCCTGGAGCGGACAGGGGCATTCACCCCTCCACTTT

size: .
V: TRBV20-1
D: .
J: TRBJ2-7
CDR3: CSAGDSTHTGHEQYF
DNA: TGCAGTGCTGGAGATTCAACCCACACAGGGCACGAGCAGTACTTC

size: few
V: TRBV5-5
D: TRBD1
J: TRBJ2-1
CDR3: CASSFRSWTGRFLNEQFF
DNA: TGTGCCAGCAGCTTTCGCTCTTGGACAGGTCGGTTTCTTAATGAGCAGTTCTTC

size: few
V: TRBV6-5
D: TRBD1
J: TRBJ1-2
CDR3: CASSRLDRDVTF
DNA: TGTGCCAGCAGTCGCCTTGACAGGGATGTCACCTTC

size: once
V: TRBV7-2
D: .
J: TRBJ1-1
CDR3: CASSLGFLWEGPYTEAFF
DNA: TGTGCCAGCAGCTTAGGTTTCCTATGGGAGGGACCGTACACTGAAGCTTTCTTT